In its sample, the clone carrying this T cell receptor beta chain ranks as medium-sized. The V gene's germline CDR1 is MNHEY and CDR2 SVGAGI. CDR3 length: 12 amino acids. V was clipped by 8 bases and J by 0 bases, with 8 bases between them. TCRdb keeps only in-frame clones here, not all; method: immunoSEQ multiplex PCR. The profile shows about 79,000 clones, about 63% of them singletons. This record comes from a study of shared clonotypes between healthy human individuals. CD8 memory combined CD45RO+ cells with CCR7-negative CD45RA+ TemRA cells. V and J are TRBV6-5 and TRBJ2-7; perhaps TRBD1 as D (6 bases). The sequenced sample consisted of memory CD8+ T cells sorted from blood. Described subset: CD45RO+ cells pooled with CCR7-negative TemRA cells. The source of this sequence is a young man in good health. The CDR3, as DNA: TGTGCCAGCCGGGACATCTCCTACGAGCAGTACTTC. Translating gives CASRDISYEQYF.